Below, 26 T cell receptor beta chains from the same sample are listed, as sequenced in a study of T-cell reconstitution after alpha-beta-depleted transplantation in children. Library preparation (for TCRbeta) was performed with unique molecular identifiers. MiXCR, applied by TCRdb to the PCR reads, yields one record per CDR3 protein. The sample yields about 230,000 distinct CDR3 sequences, 9% to 10% seen once. The source material was PBMCs from the stem cell graft donor, sampled from the stem cell graft. The receptors originated from a human donor who donated a stem cell graft to a child with SCID.

This clonotype was seen a few times. The rearrangement links TRBV5-1 to TRBJ1-1, with 7 bases aligning to TRBD1. Germline V gene data show CDR1 as SGHRS and CDR2 as YFSETQ. The CDR3 loop spans 14 amino acids. V gave up 5 bases and J gave up 1 base; unmatched junction bases: 5. CDR3 sequence: CASRFRGENTEAFF. CDR3 nucleotides: TGCGCCAGCAGGTTCAGGGGGGAGAACACTGAAGCTTTCTTT.

To note about this clonotype: This clone may be a read error of a much larger clone one base away. CDR3 nucleotides: TGTGCCAGCAGCCCCCGGGACACTAAGTATGGCGACACCTTC. Protein product: CASSPRDTKYGDTF. The chain employs TRBV5-5 and TRBJ1-2, with D possibly TRBD1 on 6 matching bases. The germline CDR1 and CDR2 sequences are SGHKS and YYEKEE (reference sequence). CDR3 length: 14 residues. Supplemented by reference TRBV5-5 and TRBJ1-2, the full variable domain reads DAGVTQSPTHLIKTRGQQVTLRCSPISGHKSVSWYQQVLGQGPQFIFQYYEKEERGRGNFPDRFSARQFPNYSSELNVNALLLGDSALYLCASSPRDTKYGDTFGSGTRLTVV.

This clonotype was recorded many times. This chain uses TRBV5-5 with TRBJ2-2; D is unresolved. Germline CDR1 reads SGHKS; CDR2 reads YYEKEE (reference sequence). There are 12 residues in the CDR3. Trimming took off 0 bases at V and 6 bases at J, with 3 bases between the two ends. CDR3 region: CASSLVSGELFF. In nucleotides, the CDR3 is TGTGCCAGCAGCTTGGTATCCGGGGAGCTGTTTTTT.

This clonotype showed up many times. The chain recombines TRBV20-1 with TRBJ2-4, with D possibly matching TRBD1 (6 bases). The V gene lost 6 bases and the J gene lost 0 bases, with 15 bases spanning the gap. Germline V gives CDR1 DFQATT, CDR2 SNEGSKA (reference sequence). CDR3 length: 15 residues. The CDR3 sequence is CSAGAQARAKNIQYF. The CDR3 DNA sequence: TGCAGTGCGGGGGCGCAGGCTCGAGCCAAAAACATTCAGTACTTC.

This clonotype was seen repeatedly, ten times or more. This chain joins TRBV5-4 and TRBJ1-2; D is uncertain. Germline loops: CDR1 SGHNT, CDR2 YYREEE (reference sequence). CDR3 length: 15 residues. Trimming stripped 0 bases from V and 6 bases from J, with 15 bases between. DNA for the CDR3: TGTGCCAGCAGCTTGGACCGGGCTCTCGCCGATGGCTACACCTTC. It yields the protein CASSLDRALADGYTF.

This clonotype came up many times. The chain employs TRBV5-1 and TRBJ2-7; D may be TRBD1 (6 bases). Germline V gives CDR1 SGHRS, CDR2 YFSETQ. CDR3 length: 16 amino acids. Trimming took off 7 bases at V and 12 bases at J, with 32 bases between the two ends. The CDR3 reads CASRWAGEFHGADTYF. The DNA of the CDR3 is TGCGCCAGCCGCTGGGCAGGGGAATTTCACGGAGCAGATACGTACTTC.

A remark on this clonotype: This sequence may be a read error, since a much larger clone differs from it by one base. The chain employs TRBV20-1 and TRBJ2-1; D is undetermined. Germline V gives CDR1 DFQATT, CDR2 SNEGSKA (reference sequence). The CDR3 runs to 13 residues. Trimming took 3 bases from V and 1 from J, leaving 7 bases between them. CDR3 bases: TGCAGTGCTAGGGTGGCGTCCTACAATGAGCAGTTCTTC. Protein sequence: CSARVASYNEQFF.

At least ten counts were recorded for this clonotype. This chain uses TRBV9 with TRBJ2-2, with 8 bases aligning to TRBD1. With V trimmed by 4 bases and J by 7 bases, 12 bases remained unmatched. Germline-derived CDR1 and CDR2 are SGDLS and YYNGEE. The CDR3 runs 16 residues. For the CDR3, the DNA is TGTGCCAGCAGCCAGGACAGGGCAGATGGACACGGGGAGCTGTTTTTT. Translation: CASSQDRADGHGELFF.

This chain connects TRBV7-2 to TRBJ1-5; maybe TRBD1 (6 bases). The CDR3 totals 15 residues. CDR1 is SGHTA and CDR2 is FQGNSA in the germline V gene. V was trimmed by 4 bases and J by 1 base, leaving 11 bases between them. The CDR3 sequence is CASSWDILSNQPQHF. Here the CDR3 DNA reads TGTGCCAGCAGCTGGGACATTTTGAGCAATCAGCCCCAGCATTTT.

Many counts were recorded for this clonotype. The chain employs TRBV2 and TRBJ1-4; D may be TRBD1 (6 bases). Germline V gene data show CDR1 as SNHLY and CDR2 as FYNNEI. Trimming took 4 bases from V and 0 from J, leaving 9 bases between them. The CDR3 consists of 15 residues. For the CDR3, the DNA is TGTGCCAGCAGTGTACAGGGAGCAACTAATGAAAAACTGTTTTTT. Its protein is CASSVQGATNEKLFF.

This clonotype has a handful of counts. J is TRBJ2-5 and V is TRBV5-6; D is undetermined. V was cut by 2 bases and J by 5 bases, with 10 bases left in between. The CDR3 is made up of 13 amino acids. Germline lookup yields CDR1 SGHDT and CDR2 YYEEEE. The CDR3 region has the DNA TGTGCCAGCAGCTTATGGGCTGGGGAGACCCAGTACTTC. Residues: CASSLWAGETQYF.

This clonotype occurred many times. The chain has TRBV20-1 and TRBJ1-6; a possible D gene is TRBD1 (6 bases). CDR3 size: 15 residues. Trimming pared 5 bases from V and 4 bases from J, leaving 15 bases between. The V gene's germline CDR1 is DFQATT and CDR2 SNEGSKA (reference sequence). The CDR3 DNA is TGCAGTGCTCGAGGAGGGACAAAATATAATTCACCCCTCCACTTT. Its protein product is CSARGGTKYNSPLHF.

This clonotype was counted at least ten times. The chain has TRBV20-1 and TRBJ1-4, with 7 bases lining up with TRBD1. CDR3 size: 14 residues. V lost 4 bases, J lost 4 bases, and 6 bases stayed unmatched. Germline-derived CDR1 and CDR2 are DFQATT and SNEGSKA (reference sequence). The DNA of the CDR3 is TGCAGTGCTAACCAGGGACAGCGTAATGAAAAACTGTTTTTT. Encoded protein: CSANQGQRNEKLFF.

This clonotype occurred many times. This chain links TRBV10-3 with TRBJ2-2; tentative D call: TRBD1 (5 bases). The CDR3 spans 15 residues. The germline gives CDR1 ENHRY, CDR2 SYGVKD. The ends were cut back, 6 bases at V and 0 bases at J, with 11 bases in the middle. The DNA for the CDR3 is TGTGCCATCAGGGCCTGGGGCCCGAACACCGGGGAGCTGTTTTTT. It encodes CAIRAWGPNTGELFF.

This clonotype was observed many times. This chain links TRBV20-1 with TRBJ2-1; D may be TRBD1 or TRBD2 (5 bases each). The CDR3 is 16 amino acids. V was trimmed by 6 bases and J by 0 bases, leaving 18 bases between them. Germline V gene data show CDR1 as DFQATT and CDR2 as SNEGSKA (reference sequence). CDR3 in amino acids: CSANSAGTASYNEQFF. The CDR3 coding sequence is TGCAGTGCCAATTCGGCCGGGACGGCCTCCTACAATGAGCAGTTCTTC.

The chain joins TRBV4-1 to TRBJ2-7; 9 nucleotides line up with TRBD1. CDR3 length: 15 amino acids. CDR1 is MGHRA, CDR2 YSYEKL, per germline. J gave up 7 bases and V 4 bases, and 11 bases lay outside the gene matches. DNA for the CDR3: TGCGCCAGCAGCCGTCGAACAGGGGGCTTGGGGGAGCAGTACTTC. Translating gives CASSRRTGGLGEQYF.

This clonotype appeared a few times. Being one base from a much bigger clone, this may be a read error. The V and J genes are TRBV5-1 and TRBJ1-2; 7 nucleotides line up with TRBD1. Germline V CDR1 and CDR2: SGHRS, YFSETQ. The CDR3 loop spans 14 amino acids. The CDR3 loop is CASSLEGQIYGDTF. The CDR3 nucleotides read TGCGCCAGCAGCTTGGAGGGACAGATCTATGGCGACACCTTC.

V usage is TRBV30 and J usage is TRBJ2-7; 11 bases match TRBD2. Unmatched junction bases numbered 4, after V lost 4 bases and J lost 2 bases. The CDR3 has 14 amino acids. Per the germline V gene, CDR1 is GTSNPN and CDR2 is SVGIG (reference sequence). This chain's CDR3 is CAWKLAGVTYEQYF. CDR3 DNA: TGTGCCTGGAAACTAGCGGGGGTGACCTACGAGCAGTACTTC.

This clonotype came up many times. This rearrangement joins TRBV20-1 to TRBJ2-5; D possibly corresponds to TRBD1 (6 bases). The CDR3 is 15 residues long. CDR1 is DFQATT and CDR2 is SNEGSKA in the germline V gene (reference sequence). The V end lost 3 bases, the J end lost 5 bases, and 19 bases lay between the germline ends. CDR3 DNA: TGCAGTGCTAGGGATGTACAGGGTAGGGGTGAGACCCAGTACTTC. This sequence encodes CSARDVQGRGETQYF.

This clonotype was picked up many times. The rearrangement uses TRBV5-1 and TRBJ1-2; no clear D gene. The CDR3 covers 13 residues. Trimming removed 4 bases at V and 2 bases at J, with 9 bases between. Germline-derived CDR1 and CDR2 are SGHRS and YFSETQ. This CDR3 reads CASSNAPNYGYTF. The DNA for the CDR3 is TGCGCCAGCAGCAATGCACCGAACTATGGCTACACCTTC.

This clonotype was seen ten or more times. The chain links TRBV7-8 to TRBJ2-2; unclear D gene. V lost 0 bases and J lost 4, with 3 bases in between. The CDR3 consists of 13 residues. The germline V gene has CDR1 SGHVS and CDR2 FQNEAQ. As DNA, the CDR3 is TGTGCCAGCAGCTTAGCGACCACCGGGGAGCTGTTTTTT. Its protein is CASSLATTGELFF.

At least ten counts were recorded for this clonotype. The J gene is TRBJ2-5, the V gene TRBV29-1; the D gene could be TRBD1 or TRBD2 (5 bases each). Germline V gene sequence: CDR1 SQVTM, CDR2 ANQGSEA. CDR3 length: 13 residues. Between the trimmed V and J ends, which lost 5 bases and 3 bases, there was a span of 13 bases. This CDR3 is CSVLRGQEETQYF. CDR3 bases: TGCAGCGTTCTGAGGGGCCAGGAAGAGACCCAGTACTTC. The complete variable domain, with remaining parts taken from reference TRBV29-1 and TRBJ2-5, reads SAVISQKPSRDICQRGTSLTIQCQVDSQVTMMFWYRQQPGQSLTLIATANQGSEATYESGFVIDKFPISRPNLTFSTLTVSNMSPEDSSIYLCSVLRGQEETQYFGPGTRLLVL.

This clonotype was found many times. The chain uses TRBV4-1 and TRBJ1-2, with D unresolved. The V gene lost 1 base and the J gene lost 4 bases, with 10 bases spanning the gap. Germline V lookup: CDR1 MGHRA, CDR2 YSYEKL. The CDR3 contains 14 residues. CDR3 sequence (DNA): TGCGCCAGCAGCCAAGGGGTTGTTCCCTATGGCTACACCTTC. It is translated as CASSQGVVPYGYTF.

As for this clonotype: This sequence may be a read error, since a much larger clone differs from it by one base. V and J are TRBV20-1 and TRBJ2-3, with D perhaps TRBD2 (7 bases). Germline V gene data show CDR1 as DFQATT and CDR2 as SNEGSKA (reference sequence). V lost 7 bases, J lost 1 base, and 15 bases lay in between. The CDR3 length is 14 residues. The CDR3 protein is CSVSGGGGTDTQYF. The CDR3 bases are TGCAGTGTGTCCGGCGGGGGCGGCACAGATACGCAGTATTTT.

This clonotype was seen ten or more times. V is TRBV6-5 and J is TRBJ2-7; 9 positions match TRBD1. Germline-derived CDR1 and CDR2 are MNHEY and SVGAGI. The CDR3 covers 15 residues. V dropped 2 bases and J dropped 2; count of bases not matched to a gene: 4. CDR3 nucleotides: TGTGCCAGCAGTTACGCGGGACAGGGAGCCTACGAGCAGTACTTC. Translated: CASSYAGQGAYEQYF.

This clonotype was recorded at least ten times. V gene TRBV7-3 combines with J gene TRBJ1-1; D perhaps matches TRBD1 (6 bases). Germline lookup yields CDR1 SGHTA and CDR2 FQGTGA. The V end lost 4 bases, the J end lost 6 bases, and 12 bases lay between the germline ends. The CDR3 has 13 residues. The CDR3 is CASSSQGGSEAFF. Here the CDR3 DNA reads TGTGCCAGCAGCTCCCAAGGGGGGTCTGAAGCTTTCTTT.